These 9 T cell receptor beta chains were all obtained from the same sample, sequenced in a study of prognosis after radiotherapy for stage I lung cancer. From genomic DNA, TCR beta CDR3 was amplified by two-round multiplex PCR. With primers specific to each TRBV and TRBJ gene, the first-round PCR was performed. TCRdb independently ran MiXCR on the multiplex PCR reads; one entry per CDR3 protein. The data contain more than 30,000 distinct CDR3 sequences, around 43% of them singletons. The material sequenced was PBMCs, taken before or after stereotactic body radiation therapy (not recorded which). All receptors derive from a donor of 50 years or more with non-small cell lung cancer.

This clonotype was observed many times. The rearrangement uses TRBV7-9 and TRBJ2-2, with TRBD1 matching over 8 bases. V dropped 5 bases and J dropped 3; count of bases not matched to a gene: 2. The germline CDR1 and CDR2 sequences are SEHNR and FQNEAQ (reference sequence). The CDR3 runs 14 residues. Written as DNA, the CDR3 is TGTGCCAGCAGCAAGACAGGGGACACCGGGGAGCTGTTTTTT. It codes for CASSKTGDTGELFF.

This clonotype was found many times. CDR3 protein: CASSYADRGHEQYF. Written as DNA, the CDR3 is TGTGCCAGCAGTTACGCCGACAGGGGCCACGAGCAGTACTTC. The genes are TRBV6-5 and TRBJ2-7; TRBD1 aligns across 8 bases. Per the germline V gene, CDR1 is MNHEY and CDR2 is SVGAGI. The CDR3 is 14 residues long. Trimming at V came to 2 bases and at J to 5 bases, leaving 5 bases not matched to a gene.

Points on this clonotype: The junction differs from germline at one of its ends, possibly a read error. The chain couples TRBV6-1 to TRBJ2-7, with D unclear. Germline-derived CDR1 and CDR2 are MNHNS and SASEGT. The CDR3 covers 13 residues. CDR3 amino acids: CASSANIAYEHYF. The CDR3 DNA reads as TGTGCCAGCAGTGCCAACATAGCCTACGAGCATTACTTC.

The chain has TRBV2 and TRBJ2-5, with 9 bases lining up with TRBD2. This CDR3 is 15 amino acids long. Germline V gene data show CDR1 as SNHLY and CDR2 as FYNNEI. With V trimmed by 10 bases and J by 5 bases, 14 bases remained unmatched. The CDR3 here is CAISEGLAYLETQYF. The CDR3 DNA sequence: TGTGCCATTAGTGAGGGACTAGCCTATCTCGAGACCCAGTACTTC.

On this clonotype: With only one base between it and a far larger clone, this is likely a read error. The chain joins TRBV6-4 to TRBJ2-3; 11 nucleotides align to TRBD2. The V gene end was trimmed by 8 bases and the J gene end by 4 bases; junction bases not matched to a gene: 8. CDR3 length equals 15 residues. CDR1 and CDR2 from the germline V gene are MRHNA and SNTAGT. CDR3 sequence: CASGETSGVPDTQYF. Written as DNA, the CDR3 is TGTGCCAGCGGCGAGACTAGCGGGGTCCCAGATACGCAGTATTTT.

This clonotype was seen only a few times. Being one base from a much bigger clone, this may be a read error. The chain uses TRBV19 and TRBJ2-3; no firm D call. This CDR3 is built from 12 residues. The germline V and J ends were trimmed by 7 bases and 2 bases, with 7 bases remaining between them. The V gene's germline CDR1 is LNHDA and CDR2 SQIVND (reference sequence). CDR3 coding DNA: TGTGCCAGTACTTCTTCCACAGATACGCAGTATTTT. Translation gives CASTSSTDTQYF.

As regards this clonotype: A clone one base away is much larger, so this may be a read error. CDR3 protein: CASSDHQSERSAGCTF. CDR3 nucleotides: TGTGCCAGCAGTGACCACCAGAGCGAGCGGTCGGCTGGCTGCACCTTC. The J gene is TRBJ1-2, the V gene TRBV6-2 or TRBV6-3, with no clear D. CDR1 and CDR2 from the germline V gene are MNHEY and SVGEGT. The CDR3 loop spans 16 amino acids.

This clonotype was detected ten times or more. The chain recombines TRBV30 with TRBJ2-1, with 15 nucleotides matching TRBD2. The CDR3 loop spans 15 amino acids. The V and J ends lost 5 bases and 2 bases, in that order; junction bases with no gene match: 1. CDR1 GTSNPN and CDR2 SVGIG come from the germline V gene (reference sequence). CDR3 in amino acids: CAWGLAGGTYNEQFF. In DNA, the CDR3 is TGTGCCTGGGGACTAGCGGGAGGGACCTACAATGAGCAGTTCTTC. The entire variable domain, with the rest obtained from reference TRBV30 and TRBJ2-1, is as follows: SQTIHQWPATLVQPVGSPLSLECTVEGTSNPNLYWYRQAAGRGLQLLFYSVGIGQISSEVPQNLSASRPQDRQFILSSKKLLLSDSGFYLCAWGLAGGTYNEQFFGPGTRLTVL.

This clonotype has at least ten counts. The rearrangement uses TRBV27 and TRBJ2-1; D is ambiguous. V lost 5 bases, J lost 0 bases, and 11 bases lay in between. This CDR3 is 15 amino acids long. CDR1 MNHEY and CDR2 SMNVEV come from the germline V gene (reference sequence). In DNA form, the CDR3 reads TGTGCCAGCAGTATCCGGGTTGGCTCCTACAATGAGCAGTTCTTC. This translates into CASSIRVGSYNEQFF.